This entry lists 12 T cell receptor beta chains sequenced from one sample in a study of blood T cell repertoires in COVID-19. Using immunoSEQ multiplex PCR, the repertoire was profiled, and TCRdb retains in-frame clones only, with some absent. The sample has some 320,000 clones; approximately 89% are singletons. The sequencing input was peripheral blood. The receptors were gathered from a woman in her 30s with COVID-19, enrolled during active disease.

The chain links TRBV28 to TRBJ2-7; maybe TRBD2 (7 bases). Germline V gene lookup returns CDR1 MDHEN and CDR2 SYDVKM. Trimming took 5 bases from V and 1 from J, leaving 21 bases between them. The CDR3 consists of 17 residues. CDR3 residues: CASSIIIYREGSYEQYF. The CDR3 region has the DNA TGTGCCAGCAGTATCATTATATACAGGGAGGGTTCCTACGAGCAGTACTTC.

This chain uses TRBV9 with TRBJ2-1; D uncertain. This CDR3 has 15 residues. Per the germline V gene, CDR1 is SGDLS and CDR2 is YYNGEE. V shed 0 bases and J shed 0 bases, with 7 bases lying between them. The CDR3 region is CASSVGKSSYNEQFF. The CDR3 bases are TGTGCCAGCAGCGTAGGAAAGAGCTCCTACAATGAGCAGTTCTTC.

This clone was picked up one time. The rearrangement uses TRBV10-3 and TRBJ2-1, with 8 nucleotides matching TRBD1. Trimming took 2 bases from V and 5 from J; bases not matched to a gene: 5. Germline loops: CDR1 ENHRY, CDR2 SYGVKD. The CDR3 is 15 amino acids. This chain's CDR3 is CAISEGQGADNEQFF. Here the CDR3 DNA reads TGTGCCATCAGTGAGGGGCAGGGGGCGGACAATGAGCAGTTCTTC.

The rearrangement uses TRBV4-1 and TRBJ1-4; D call uncertain. V lost 4 bases, J lost 8 bases, and 26 bases lay in between. The CDR3 runs 18 residues. Germline V gives CDR1 MGHRA, CDR2 YSYEKL. The CDR3: CASSPGRFVDDRKEKLFF. Here the CDR3 DNA reads TGCGCCAGCAGCCCAGGTCGGTTCGTTGATGACCGGAAGGAAAAACTGTTTTTT.

CDR3: CATSTGQTPPEAFF. The CDR3 bases are TGTGCCACCAGCACAGGACAAACCCCACCTGAAGCTTTCTTT. The chain uses TRBV15 and TRBJ1-1, with D possibly being TRBD1 (5 bases). This CDR3 is 14 amino acids long. Trimming shortened V by 4 bases and J by 6 bases, and 15 bases separated the two germline ends. The V gene's germline CDR1 is LNHNV and CDR2 YYDKDF (reference sequence).

Remarks on this clone: A much larger clonotype is one base distant, so this may be a read error. In the same sample, other DNA sequences code for this CDR3. V is TRBV2 and J is TRBJ1-6, with TRBD1 as a possible D gene (6 bases). The CDR3 runs 15 residues. CDR1 and CDR2 (germline): SNHLY, FYNNEI. V lost 5 bases and J 8 bases, leaving 16 bases between the germline ends. CDR3 DNA sequence: TGTGCCAGCAGTCGTGCGGGGGGCGAATATTCACCCCTCCACTTT. Translated: CASSRAGGEYSPLHF.

The chain couples TRBV19 to TRBJ2-1, with 8 bases aligning to TRBD2. Per germline, CDR1 LNHDA and CDR2 SQIVND (reference sequence). V dropped 3 bases and J dropped 9; count of bases not matched to a gene: 10. CDR3 length: 15 amino acids. Here the CDR3 reads CASSITSGGSGEQFF. The DNA of the CDR3 is TGTGCCAGTAGTATCACAAGCGGGGGAAGTGGTGAGCAGTTCTTC.

The V and J genes are TRBV19 and TRBJ2-1, with 12 bases identical to TRBD2. The CDR3 loop spans 16 amino acids. V shed 4 bases and J 4 bases; nucleotides not matched to a gene: 5. The V gene's germline CDR1 is LNHDA and CDR2 SQIVND (reference sequence). CDR3 nucleotides: TGTGCCAGTAGTAAGCCTAGCGGGGGGGTTTACAATGAGCAGTTCTTC. Translating it yields CASSKPSGGVYNEQFF.

The chain carries TRBV18 and TRBJ1-1, with unresolved D. The CDR3 sequence is 14 residues long. Germline CDR1 reads KGHSH; CDR2 reads LQKENI. V gave up 3 bases and J gave up 1 base, with 9 bases separating them. The CDR3 reads CASSPLRGNTEAFF. The CDR3 DNA follows: TGTGCCAGCTCACCCCTCAGAGGGAACACTGAAGCTTTCTTT.

The chain carries TRBV5-4 and TRBJ1-1; 7 bases align to TRBD1. Trimming cost V 4 bases and J 1 base; bases outside gene matches: 7. The CDR3 contains 15 residues. The germline CDR1 and CDR2 sequences are SGHNT and YYREEE (reference sequence). The CDR3 region is CASSPLQGTNTEAFF. CDR3 coding DNA: TGTGCCAGCAGCCCGTTACAGGGGACGAACACTGAAGCTTTCTTT. Full variable domain (remainder filled in from reference TRBV5-4 and TRBJ1-1): ETGVTQSPTHLIKTRGQQVTLRCSSQSGHNTVSWYQQALGQGPQFIFQYYREEENGRGNFPPRFSGLQFPNYSSELNVNALELDDSALYLCASSPLQGTNTEAFFGQGTRLTVV.

V gene TRBV9 combines with J gene TRBJ2-7; TRBD2 aligns across 12 bases. The trim removed 3 bases at V and 9 bases at J, leaving 7 bases unmatched. CDR1 is SGDLS and CDR2 is YYNGEE in the germline V gene. The CDR3 runs 14 residues. For the CDR3, the DNA is TGTGCCAGCAGCGGGACTAGCGGGGTGTTCGGGCAGTACTTC. Protein: CASSGTSGVFGQYF.

CDR3: CASNRGRDYGYTF. The CDR3 DNA follows: TGTGCCAGTAACAGGGGGCGTGACTATGGCTACACCTTC. The V call is TRBV19, the J call TRBJ1-2, with TRBD1 matching 9 bases. Trimming cost V 7 bases and J 3 bases; bases outside gene matches: 3. CDR1 LNHDA and CDR2 SQIVND come from the germline V gene (reference sequence). The CDR3 sequence is 13 residues long.